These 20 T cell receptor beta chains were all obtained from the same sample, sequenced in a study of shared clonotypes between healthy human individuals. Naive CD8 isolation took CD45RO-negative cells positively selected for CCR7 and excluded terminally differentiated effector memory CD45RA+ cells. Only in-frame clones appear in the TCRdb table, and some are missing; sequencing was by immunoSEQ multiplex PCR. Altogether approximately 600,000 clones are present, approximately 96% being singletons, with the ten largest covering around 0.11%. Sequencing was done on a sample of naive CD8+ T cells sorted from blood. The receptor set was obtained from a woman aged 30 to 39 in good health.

The CDR3 spells CASSQTGNSYEQYF. CDR3 nucleotides: TGTGCCAGCAGCCAGACAGGGAACTCCTACGAGCAGTACTTC. The chain carries TRBV7-9 and TRBJ2-7; 7 bases align to TRBD1. Germline values: CDR1 SEHNR, CDR2 FQNEAQ (reference sequence). V dropped 5 bases and J dropped 0; count of bases not matched to a gene: 4. The CDR3 is made up of 14 amino acids.

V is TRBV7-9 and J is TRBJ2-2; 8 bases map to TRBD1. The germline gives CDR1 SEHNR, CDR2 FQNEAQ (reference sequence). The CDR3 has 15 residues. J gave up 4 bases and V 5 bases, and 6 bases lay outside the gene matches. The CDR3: CASSHTTGGTGELFF. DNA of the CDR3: TGTGCCAGCAGCCACACAACAGGGGGCACCGGGGAGCTGTTTTTT.

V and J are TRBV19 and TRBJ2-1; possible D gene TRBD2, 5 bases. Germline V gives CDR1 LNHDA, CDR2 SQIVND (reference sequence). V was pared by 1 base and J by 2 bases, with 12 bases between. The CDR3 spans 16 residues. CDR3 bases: TGTGCCAGTAGTATAGTCGGCGGAGGCCCCTACAATGAGCAGTTCTTC. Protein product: CASSIVGGGPYNEQFF.

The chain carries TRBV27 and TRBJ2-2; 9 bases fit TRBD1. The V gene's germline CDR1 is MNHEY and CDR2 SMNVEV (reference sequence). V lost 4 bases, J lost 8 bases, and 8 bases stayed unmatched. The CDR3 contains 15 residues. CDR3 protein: CASSSNRGPLGELFF. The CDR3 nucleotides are TGTGCCAGCAGTTCTAACAGGGGGCCATTGGGGGAGCTGTTTTTT.

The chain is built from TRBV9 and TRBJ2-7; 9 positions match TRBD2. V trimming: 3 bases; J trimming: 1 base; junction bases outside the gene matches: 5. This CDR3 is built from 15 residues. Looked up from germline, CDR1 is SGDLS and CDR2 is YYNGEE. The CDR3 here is CASSASAGGSYEQYF. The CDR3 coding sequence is TGTGCCAGCAGCGCCAGTGCGGGAGGGTCCTACGAGCAGTACTTC.

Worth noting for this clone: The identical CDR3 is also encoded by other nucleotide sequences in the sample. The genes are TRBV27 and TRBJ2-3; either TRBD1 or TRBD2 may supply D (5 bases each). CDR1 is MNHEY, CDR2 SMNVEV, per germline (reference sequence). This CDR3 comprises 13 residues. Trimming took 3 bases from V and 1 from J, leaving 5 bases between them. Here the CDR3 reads CASSLGGTDTQYF. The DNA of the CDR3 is TGTGCCAGCAGTTTGGGGGGCACAGATACGCAGTATTTT.

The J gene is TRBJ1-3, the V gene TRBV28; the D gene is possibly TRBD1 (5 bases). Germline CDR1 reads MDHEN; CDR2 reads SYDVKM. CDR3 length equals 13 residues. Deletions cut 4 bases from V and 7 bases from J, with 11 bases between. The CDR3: CASSSRALNTIYF. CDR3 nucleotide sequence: TGTGCCAGCAGTTCCAGGGCGCTCAACACCATATATTTT.

The CDR3: CASSQTRLAAYNEQFF. For the CDR3, the DNA is TGCGCCAGCAGCCAGACCCGACTAGCCGCCTACAATGAGCAGTTCTTC. This chain joins TRBV4-1 and TRBJ2-1; 7 nucleotides agree with TRBD2. The CDR3 sequence is 16 residues long. Trimming took 3 bases from V and 2 from J; bases not matched to a gene: 7. Germline V gene data show CDR1 as MGHRA and CDR2 as YSYEKL.

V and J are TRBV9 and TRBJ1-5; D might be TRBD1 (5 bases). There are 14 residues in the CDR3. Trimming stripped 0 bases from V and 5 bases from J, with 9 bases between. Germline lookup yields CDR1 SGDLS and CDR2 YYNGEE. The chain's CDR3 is CASSVGGKDQPQHF. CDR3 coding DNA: TGTGCCAGCAGCGTAGGGGGGAAGGATCAGCCCCAGCATTTT. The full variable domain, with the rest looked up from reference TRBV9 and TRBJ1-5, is DSGVTQTPKHLITATGQRVTLRCSPRSGDLSVYWYQQSLDQGLQFLIQYYNGEERAKGNILERFSAQQFPDLHSELNLSSLELGDSALYFCASSVGGKDQPQHFGDGTRLSIL.

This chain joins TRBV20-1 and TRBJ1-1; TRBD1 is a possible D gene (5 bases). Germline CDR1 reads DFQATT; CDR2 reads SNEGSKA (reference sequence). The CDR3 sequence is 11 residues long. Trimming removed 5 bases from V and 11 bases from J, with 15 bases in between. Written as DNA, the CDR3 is TGCAGTGCTGGGGACGGACCTTGGGCTTTCTTT. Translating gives CSAGDGPWAFF.

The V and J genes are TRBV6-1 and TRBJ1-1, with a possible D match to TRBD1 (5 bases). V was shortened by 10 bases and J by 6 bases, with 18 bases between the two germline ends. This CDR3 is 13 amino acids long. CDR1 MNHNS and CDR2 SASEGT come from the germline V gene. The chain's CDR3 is CATVRDYNPEAFF. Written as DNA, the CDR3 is TGTGCCACGGTCCGGGACTATAACCCTGAAGCTTTCTTT.

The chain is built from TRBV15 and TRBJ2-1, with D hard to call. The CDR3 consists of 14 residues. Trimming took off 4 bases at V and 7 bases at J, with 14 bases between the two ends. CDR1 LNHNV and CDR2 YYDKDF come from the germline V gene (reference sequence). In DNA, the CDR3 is TGTGCCACCAGCACAGCATCTCCCGGGAATGAGCAGTTCTTC. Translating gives CATSTASPGNEQFF.

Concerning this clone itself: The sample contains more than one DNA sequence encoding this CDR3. CDR3 loop: CASSLSGTGYEQYF. The CDR3 region has the DNA TGTGCCAGCAGTTTATCCGGGACAGGCTACGAGCAGTACTTC. The rearrangement links TRBV28 to TRBJ2-7; 8 positions agree with TRBD1. With 1 base clipped from V and 3 bases from J, the junction kept 2 bases outside the gene matches. The CDR3 extends over 14 amino acids. The germline gives CDR1 MDHEN, CDR2 SYDVKM.

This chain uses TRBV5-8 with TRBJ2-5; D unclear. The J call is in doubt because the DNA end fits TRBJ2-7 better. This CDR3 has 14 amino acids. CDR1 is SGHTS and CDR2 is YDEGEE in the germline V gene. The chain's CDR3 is CASSFNTDSYEQYF. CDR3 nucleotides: TGTGCCAGCAGTTTCAACACCGACTCCTACGAGCAGTACTTC.

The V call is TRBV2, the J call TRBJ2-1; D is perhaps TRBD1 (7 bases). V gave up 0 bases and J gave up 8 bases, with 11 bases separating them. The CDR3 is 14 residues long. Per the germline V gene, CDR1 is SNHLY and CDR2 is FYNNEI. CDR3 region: CASSEADRRDEQFF. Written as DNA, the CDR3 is TGTGCCAGCAGTGAAGCGGACAGGAGGGATGAGCAGTTCTTC.

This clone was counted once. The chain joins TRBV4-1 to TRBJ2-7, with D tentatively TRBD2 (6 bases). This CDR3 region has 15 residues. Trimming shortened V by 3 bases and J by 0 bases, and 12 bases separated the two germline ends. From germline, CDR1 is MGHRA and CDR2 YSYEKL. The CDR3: CASSQREQVSYEQYF. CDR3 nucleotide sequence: TGCGCCAGCAGCCAGCGGGAACAGGTCTCCTACGAGCAGTACTTC.

The CDR3 nucleotides are TGTGCCAGCAGCCCAGACCTGGAAAAACTGTTTTTT. Amino acid sequence: CASSPDLEKLFF. The chain employs TRBV7-9 and TRBJ1-4; D gene uncertain. The length of the CDR3 is 12 residues. V was trimmed by 5 bases and J by 8 bases, leaving 9 bases between them. Per germline, CDR1 SEHNR and CDR2 FQNEAQ (reference sequence).

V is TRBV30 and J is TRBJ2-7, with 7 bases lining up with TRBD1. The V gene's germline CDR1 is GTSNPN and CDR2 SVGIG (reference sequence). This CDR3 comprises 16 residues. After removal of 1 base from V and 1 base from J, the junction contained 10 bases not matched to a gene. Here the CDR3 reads CAWSASRQGTSYEQYF. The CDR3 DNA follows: TGTGCCTGGAGTGCCAGCCGACAGGGTACGTCCTACGAGCAGTACTTC.

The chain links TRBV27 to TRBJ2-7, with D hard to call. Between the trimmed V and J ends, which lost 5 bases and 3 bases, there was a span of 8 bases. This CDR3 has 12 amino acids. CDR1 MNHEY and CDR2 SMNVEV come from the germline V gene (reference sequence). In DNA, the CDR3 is TGTGCCAGCAGTCCCCCGGGCTACGAGCAGTACTTC. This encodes CASSPPGYEQYF.

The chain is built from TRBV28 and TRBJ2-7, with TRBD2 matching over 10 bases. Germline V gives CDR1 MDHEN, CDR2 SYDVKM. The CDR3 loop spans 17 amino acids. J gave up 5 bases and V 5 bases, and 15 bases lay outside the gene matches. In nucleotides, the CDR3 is TGTGCCAGCAGTGCCGGGACTAGCGTCAAGGATCGGAACGAGCAGTACTTC. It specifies CASSAGTSVKDRNEQYF.